This T cell receptor (beta chain) was documented in a study of blood T cell repertoires in COVID-19. Data came from immunoSEQ multiplex PCR; TCRdb stores just in-frame clones and leaves some out. Of over 65,000 clones in the sample, about 81% were seen once. The CDR3 loop spans 16 amino acids. Per the germline V gene, CDR1 is LGHNA and CDR2 is YNFKEQ. The V end was cut by 1 base, the J end by 4 bases, with 16 bases between. The sequencing input was peripheral blood. V usage is TRBV4-2 and J usage is TRBJ1-2; tentatively, D is TRBD1 (6 bases). The TCR sequence derives from a human donor in a cohort sampled during active COVID-19. The DNA of the CDR3 is TGTGCCAGCAGCCAAGGACAGGTCCTTAATTCCTATGGCTACACCTTC. It encodes CASSQGQVLNSYGYTF.